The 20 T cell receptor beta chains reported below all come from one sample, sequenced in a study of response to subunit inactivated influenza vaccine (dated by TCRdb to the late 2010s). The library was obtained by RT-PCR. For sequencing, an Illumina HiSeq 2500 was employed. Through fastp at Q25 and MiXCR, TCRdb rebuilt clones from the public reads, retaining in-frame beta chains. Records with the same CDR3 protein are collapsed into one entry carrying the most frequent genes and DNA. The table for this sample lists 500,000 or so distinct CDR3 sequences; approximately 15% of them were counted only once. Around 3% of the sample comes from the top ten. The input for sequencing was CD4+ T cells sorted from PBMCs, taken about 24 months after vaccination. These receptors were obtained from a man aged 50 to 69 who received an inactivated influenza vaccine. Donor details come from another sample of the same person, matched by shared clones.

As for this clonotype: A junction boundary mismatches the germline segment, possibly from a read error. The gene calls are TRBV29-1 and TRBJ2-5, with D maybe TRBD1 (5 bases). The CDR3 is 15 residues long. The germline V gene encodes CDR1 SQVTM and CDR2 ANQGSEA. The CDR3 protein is CSAEDAQGYRETQYF. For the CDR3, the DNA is TGCAGCGCTGAAGACGCCCAGGGATATCGGGAGACCCAGTACTTC.

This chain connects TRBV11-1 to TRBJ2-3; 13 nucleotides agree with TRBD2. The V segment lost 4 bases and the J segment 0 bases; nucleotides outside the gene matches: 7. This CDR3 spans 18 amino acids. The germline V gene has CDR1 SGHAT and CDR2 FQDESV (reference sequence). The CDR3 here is CASSSTSGGLVSTDTQYF. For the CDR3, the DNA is TGTGCCAGCAGCTCGACTAGCGGGGGGTTAGTGAGCACAGATACGCAGTATTTT.

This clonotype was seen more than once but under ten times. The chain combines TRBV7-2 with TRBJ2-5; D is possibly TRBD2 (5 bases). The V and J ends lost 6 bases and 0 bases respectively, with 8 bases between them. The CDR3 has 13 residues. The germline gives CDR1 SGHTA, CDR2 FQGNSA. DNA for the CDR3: TGTGCCAGCAGGAGCGGAAACCAAGAGACCCAGTACTTC. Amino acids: CASRSGNQETQYF.

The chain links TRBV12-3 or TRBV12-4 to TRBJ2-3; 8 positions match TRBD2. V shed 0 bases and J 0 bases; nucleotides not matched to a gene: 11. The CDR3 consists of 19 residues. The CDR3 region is CASSLAPGGGSPSTDTQYF. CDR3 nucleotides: TGTGCCAGCAGTTTAGCGCCGGGCGGGGGGTCCCCTAGCACAGATACGCAGTATTTT.

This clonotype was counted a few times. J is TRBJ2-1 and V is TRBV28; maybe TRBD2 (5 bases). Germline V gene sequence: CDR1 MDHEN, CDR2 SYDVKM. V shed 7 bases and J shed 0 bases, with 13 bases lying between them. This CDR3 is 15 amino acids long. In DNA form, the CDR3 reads TGTGCCAGCATGAGGGTACAGAGCTCCTACAATGAGCAGTTCTTC. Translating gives CASMRVQSSYNEQFF. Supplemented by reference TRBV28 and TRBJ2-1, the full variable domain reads DVKVTQSSRYLVKRTGEKVFLECVQDMDHENMFWYRQDPGLGLRLIYFSYDVKMKEKGDIPEGYSVSREKKERFSLILESASTNQTSMYLCASMRVQSSYNEQFFGPGTRLTVL.

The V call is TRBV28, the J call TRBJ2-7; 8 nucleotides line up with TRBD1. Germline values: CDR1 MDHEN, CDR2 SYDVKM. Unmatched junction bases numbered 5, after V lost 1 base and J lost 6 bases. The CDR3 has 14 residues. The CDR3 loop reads CASSLLGQVFEQYF. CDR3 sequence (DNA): TGTGCCAGCAGTTTATTGGGACAGGTATTCGAGCAGTACTTC.

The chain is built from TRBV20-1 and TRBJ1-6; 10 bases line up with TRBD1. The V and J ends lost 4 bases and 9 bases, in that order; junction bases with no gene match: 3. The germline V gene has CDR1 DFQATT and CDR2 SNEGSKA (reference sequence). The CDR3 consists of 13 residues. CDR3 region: CSATRDRGSPLHF. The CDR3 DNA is TGCAGTGCTACCCGGGACAGGGGTTCACCCCTCCACTTT.

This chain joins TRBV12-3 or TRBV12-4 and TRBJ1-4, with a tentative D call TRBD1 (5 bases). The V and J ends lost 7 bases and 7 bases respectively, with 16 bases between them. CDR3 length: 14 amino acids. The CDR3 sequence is CASTEAGFGEKLFF. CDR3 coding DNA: TGTGCCAGCACCGAAGCAGGGTTTGGTGAAAAACTGTTTTTT.

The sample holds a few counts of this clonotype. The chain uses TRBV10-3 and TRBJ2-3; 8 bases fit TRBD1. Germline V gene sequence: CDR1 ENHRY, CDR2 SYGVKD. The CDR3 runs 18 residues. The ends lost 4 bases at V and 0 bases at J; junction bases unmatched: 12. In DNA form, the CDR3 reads TGTGCCATCAGTGCCTCAAACCTCAGACAGGGGAGCACAGATACGCAGTATTTT. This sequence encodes CAISASNLRQGSTDTQYF.

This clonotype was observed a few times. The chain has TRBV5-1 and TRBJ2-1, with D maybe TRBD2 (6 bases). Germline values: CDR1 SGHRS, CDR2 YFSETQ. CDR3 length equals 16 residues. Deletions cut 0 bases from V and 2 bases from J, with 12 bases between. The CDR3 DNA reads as TGCGCCAGCAGCTTGGCCCCGGCTAGCGCCTACAATGAGCAGTTCTTC. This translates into CASSLAPASAYNEQFF.

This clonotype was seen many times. The CDR3 DNA reads TGTGCCAGCAGTGATGGACTAGCGGCCTACAATGAGCAGTTCTTC. Protein product: CASSDGLAAYNEQFF. The rearrangement uses TRBV25-1 and TRBJ2-1, with 10 bases lining up with TRBD2. This CDR3 is 15 amino acids long. Germline V lookup: CDR1 MGHDK, CDR2 SYGVNS. V lost 3 bases and J lost 2; bases outside the gene matches: 1.

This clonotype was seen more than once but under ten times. The chain's CDR3 is CASSLAGQRGYTF. The CDR3 nucleotides are TGTGCCAGCAGTCTGGCGGGTCAGAGGGGCTACACCTTC. The chain uses TRBV6-2 or TRBV6-3 and TRBJ1-2; D not certain. Germline values: CDR1 MNHEY, CDR2 SVGEGT. CDR3 size: 13 residues. Between the trimmed V and J ends, which lost 5 bases and 8 bases, there was a span of 15 bases.

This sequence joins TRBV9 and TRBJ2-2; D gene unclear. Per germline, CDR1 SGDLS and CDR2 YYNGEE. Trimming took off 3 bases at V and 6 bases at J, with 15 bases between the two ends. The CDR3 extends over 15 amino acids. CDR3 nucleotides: TGTGCCAGCAGCGGTATACACTCAGGCCCCGGGGAGCTGTTTTTT. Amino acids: CASSGIHSGPGELFF.

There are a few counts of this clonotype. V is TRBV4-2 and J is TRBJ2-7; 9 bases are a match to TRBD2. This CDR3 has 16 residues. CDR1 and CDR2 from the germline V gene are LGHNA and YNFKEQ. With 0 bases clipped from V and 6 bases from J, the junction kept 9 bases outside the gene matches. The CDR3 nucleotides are TGTGCCAGCAGCCAAGATTCGACCCTAGCGGGGCGCGAGCAGTACTTC. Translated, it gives CASSQDSTLAGREQYF.

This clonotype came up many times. CDR3 in DNA: TGTGCCAGCAGCCTTAATGTACTAGCCAAAAACATTCAGTACTTC. It translates to CASSLNVLAKNIQYF. The chain joins TRBV7-9 to TRBJ2-4, with D hard to call. V was pared by 5 bases and J by 0 bases, with 11 bases between. Looked up from germline, CDR1 is SEHNR and CDR2 is FQNEAQ (reference sequence). The CDR3 length is 15 residues.

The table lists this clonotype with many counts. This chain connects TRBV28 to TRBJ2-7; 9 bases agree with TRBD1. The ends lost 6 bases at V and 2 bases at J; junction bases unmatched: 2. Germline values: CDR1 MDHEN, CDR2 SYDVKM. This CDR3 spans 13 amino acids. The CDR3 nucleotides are TGTGCCAGCAGGGGACAGGGTACCTACGAGCAGTACTTC. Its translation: CASRGQGTYEQYF.

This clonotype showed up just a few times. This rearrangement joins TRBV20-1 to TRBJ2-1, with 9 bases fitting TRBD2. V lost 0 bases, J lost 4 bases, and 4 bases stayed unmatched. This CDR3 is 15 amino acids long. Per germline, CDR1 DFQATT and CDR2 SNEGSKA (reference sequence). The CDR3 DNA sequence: TGCAGTGCTAGAGAACATAGCGGGGGATACAATGAGCAGTTCTTC. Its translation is CSAREHSGGYNEQFF.

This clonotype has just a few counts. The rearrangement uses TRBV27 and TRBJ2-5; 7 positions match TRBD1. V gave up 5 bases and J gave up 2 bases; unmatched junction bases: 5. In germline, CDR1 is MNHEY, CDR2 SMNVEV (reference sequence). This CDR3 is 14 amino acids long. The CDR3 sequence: CASSKDRDQETQYF. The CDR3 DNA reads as TGTGCCAGCAGTAAAGACAGGGATCAAGAGACCCAGTACTTC.

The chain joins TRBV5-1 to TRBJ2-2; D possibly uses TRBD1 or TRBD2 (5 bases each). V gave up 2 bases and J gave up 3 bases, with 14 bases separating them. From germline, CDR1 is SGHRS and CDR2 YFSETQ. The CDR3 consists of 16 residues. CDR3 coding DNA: TGCGCCAGCAGCTTTGGGACGGGACGGCACACCGGGGAGCTGTTTTTT. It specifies CASSFGTGRHTGELFF.

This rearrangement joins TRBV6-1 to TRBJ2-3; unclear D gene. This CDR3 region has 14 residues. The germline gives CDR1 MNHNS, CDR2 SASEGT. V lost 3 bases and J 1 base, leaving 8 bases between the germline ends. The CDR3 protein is CASSDRAGTDTQYF. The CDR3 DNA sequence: TGTGCCAGCAGTGACCGGGCTGGCACAGATACGCAGTATTTT.